This T cell receptor (beta chain) was captured by sequencing in a study of shared clonotypes between healthy human individuals (dated by TCRdb to 2019 to 2021). For context, the study as a whole: The cohort comprised two women and three men aged 18 to 49 years. Per donor, three plates each were used for CD4 naive and CD4 memory, two for CD8 naive, and one for CD8 memory. The study deeply sequenced blood TCR repertoires of about 5 healthy adults to estimate repertoire size and the extent of clonotype sharing between individuals. Different laboratories and diverse techniques were used to prepare libraries and sequence TCR repertoires, to increase sequencing depth and limit assay-specific biases. Between about 0.8 and 9 billion PBMCs per donor were obtained by leukapheresis. General findings and caveats noted by the study authors: Incomplete sequencing was indicated by rarefaction of sorted-subset datasets, despite the large sequencing depth. Larger estimated clonotype richness was generally found for naive subsets than for memory subsets. Only blood was sampled, and tissue TCR repertoires likely differ from those in blood. Sharing across a few donors was observed for roughly 5% of naive CD4, less than 4% of naive CD8, 2% to 2.5% of memory CD4, and less than 0.45% of memory CD8 clonotypes. Clonotypes shared by all four sorted-subset donors showed higher generation probabilities than non-shared clonotypes. Pairwise subsampling indicated that sequencing depth was expected to affect the degree of clonotype sharing among donors. The small number of donors limited the genetic and exposure-history diversity represented.

Using the deep immunoSEQ assay, TCR CDR3 regions were amplified from genomic DNA by multiplex PCR. For each cell subset, the extracted genomic DNA was distributed evenly across all wells of several immunoSEQ 96-well plates, and each plate served as one replicate. Each replicate PCR for sorted subsets received around 200 ng genomic DNA, equal to tens of thousands of T cell genomes. Purified libraries were measured with a Qubit 3.0 fluorometer, size-checked on a Bioanalyzer 2100, and measured again with the KAPA Library Quantification kit. A separate single-read 150-cycle Illumina NextSeq 550 flow cell was used to sequence each immunoSEQ 96-well plate. On the study's bioinformatics: The immunoSEQ output contained only junctional sequences without quality scores, so filtering could not match that applied to full-length reads. To assign V/J genes and CDR3, sequences were annotated using PyIR, a Python wrapper for IgBLAST v1.9, with IMGT germline references. Reads with weak V/J assignments (E-value above 1e-6), missing CDR3, stop codons, out-of-frame junctions, or ambiguous translated residues were removed. V3J clonotypes were defined by identical inferred V gene, J gene, and CDR3 amino acid sequence. Percentage overlap between repertoires was computed as shared unique clonotypes divided by the size of the smaller repertoire. RTK rarefaction, the Chao1 estimator, and Recon v2.1 estimates of unobserved clonotypes were used to assess repertoire richness. OLGA was used to compute generation probabilities for all TCRbeta clonotypes that the gDNA method yielded from several donors. Not all clones reach the TCRdb copy of this immuneACCESS table, which keeps in-frame sequences only. Checked studies attribute under half of the gap to unresolved V genes and leave the rest unexplained. That table is the source of V, J and clone size, and D and trimming were worked out from the DNA. In this sample the table shows about 2,200,000 clones, 93% of which occur a single time. Jointly, the top ten make up under 2% of the sample.

Comment on this clone: There is no known antigen for this receptor. No much larger clone exists at a distance of one base, and base qualities are not known.

From the cysteine through the phenylalanine, the CDR3 covers 16 amino acids. Only the CDR3 DNA is retained, 48 bases long and in frame from the first base. V is clipped by 5 bases and J by 4 bases, and the sequence between their germline boundaries is 20 bases long. Looking up the germline V gene (reference sequence) yields CDR1 MNHEY and CDR2 SMNVEV. CD8 naive samples were CD45RO-negative cells positively selected for CCR7, giving a CD45RA+CCR7+ population that excluded TemRA cells. The donors were healthy, HIV-negative adults who had no recently reported acute infections or vaccinations. Only Caucasian adults living in Nashville, Tennessee, USA were represented among the donors. Blood was collected by leukapheresis, and PBMCs were isolated by Ficoll-Histopaque density gradient centrifugation and then cryopreserved in liquid nitrogen vapor phase. Purity and quantity of every magnetically sorted T cell population were checked by analytical flow cytometry. From each sorted fraction, genomic DNA was isolated and quantified by UV absorbance on a Nanodrop 2000c.

The sequenced sample consisted of naive CD8+ T cells from PBMCs. The cell subset or site label on this specimen signifies: CD45RA+CCR7+. The sequence joins TRBV27 to TRBJ1-2, with the D gene uncertain. This receptor was obtained from a man younger than 35 in good health. Some clones in this sample may be carry-over from other donors' samples. Read as DNA, the sequence is TGTGCCAGCAGTCCCTTAGAGGAGACCCGGGGCTATGGCTACACCTTC. This codes for CASSPLEETRGYGYTF.